This TCR beta chain was identified in a study of a mutant IDH1 vaccine in newly diagnosed glioma. A word on this clone: The antigen is unknown.

This CDR3 has 13 residues. Germline assignment: CDR1 SGHKS and CDR2 YYEKEE (reference sequence). V lost 0 bases and J lost 2, with 5 bases in between. Produced via immunoSEQ multiplex PCR; TCRdb's table is partial and in-frame only. The data show approximately 80,000 clones, about 81% seen once. Specified time point: week 47, end of study. Doses consisted of 300 ug of mutant IDH1 20-mer peptide each, paired with topical imiquimod. V is TRBV5-5 and J is TRBJ1-2; D call uncertain. The source is a man aged 35 to 55 with glioma. The material was PBMCs, obtained from a glioma patient whose treatment included an IDH1 peptide vaccine. CDR3 DNA: TGTGCCAGCAGCTTGGCCCGGAACTATGGCTACACCTTC. Translated: CASSLARNYGYTF.